This T cell receptor (beta chain) is from a study of neurological immune-mediated disorders. General study points: In HTLV-1-associated myelopathy, TCR clonal expansion was greatest, and in multiple sclerosis it was least, below healthy controls.

CDR1 MNHNY and CDR2 SVGAGI come from the germline V gene (reference sequence). Trimming stripped 7 bases from V and 10 bases from J, with 28 bases between. The CDR3 spans 16 residues. For the sorted libraries, 950,000 to 1,000,000 CD4+ or CD8+ T cells were used. With respect to this clonotype: What it binds is not known.

Synthesis of cDNA used 5'RACE (with 10-nucleotide random UMIs). A single record per CDR3 protein comes from TCRdb applying MiXCR to the 5' RACE reads. This table has tens of thousands of distinct CDR3 sequences, 6.5% to 8.5% appearing once. The source is a man between 50 and 59 years old in good health. The chain uses TRBV6-6 and TRBJ2-5, with D perhaps TRBD1 (6 bases). Source material: CD4+ T cells from blood. The CDR3 DNA follows: TGTGCCAGCACCCCTGAGCTTAGTGGTTGGGAAGGGGGCCAGTACTTC. Translated, it gives CASTPELSGWEGGQYF.